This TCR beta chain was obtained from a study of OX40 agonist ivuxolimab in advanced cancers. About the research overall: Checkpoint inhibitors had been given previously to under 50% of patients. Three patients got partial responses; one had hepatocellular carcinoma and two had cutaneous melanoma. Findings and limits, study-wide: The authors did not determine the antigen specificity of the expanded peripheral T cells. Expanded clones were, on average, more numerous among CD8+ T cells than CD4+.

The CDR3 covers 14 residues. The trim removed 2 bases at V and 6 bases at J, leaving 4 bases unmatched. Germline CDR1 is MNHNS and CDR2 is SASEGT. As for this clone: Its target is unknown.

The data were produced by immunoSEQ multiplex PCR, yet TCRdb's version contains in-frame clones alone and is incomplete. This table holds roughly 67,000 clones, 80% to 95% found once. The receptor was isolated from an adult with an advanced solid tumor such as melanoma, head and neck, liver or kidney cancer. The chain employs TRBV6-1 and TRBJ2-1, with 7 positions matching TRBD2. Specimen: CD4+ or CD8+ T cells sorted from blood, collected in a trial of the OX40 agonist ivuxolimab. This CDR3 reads CASSEPGLGNEQFF. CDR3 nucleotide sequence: TGTGCCAGCAGTGAACCCGGACTAGGCAATGAGCAGTTCTTC.